One T cell receptor beta chain is described in this entry. What antigen it recognizes has not been identified. A much larger clone differs by one base, so this may be a read error. The sample originates from a study of CD8+CD57+ T cells in acquired aplastic anemia (dated by TCRdb to between 2017 and 2018). Broadly, across the study: On average, sorted CD4+ and CD8+ cells yielded 3.2 ug of extracted DNA, with a range of 0.2 to 27.4 ug. A CD8+CD57+ expansion meant a frequency higher than the mean frequency seen in healthy subjects. Paper-wide results and their limitations: Roughly 30 CD8+ CDR3 sequences were shared between patients and controls but appeared highly expressed in patients and within their immunodominant clones. Patients and healthy controls showed no significant difference in CD8+ Simpson's diversity (P=0.060).

Genomic DNA was used as template for profiling of TCR beta VDJ combinations and CDR3 sequences. An Illumina HiSeq 2000 was the platform used for TCR repertoire sequencing. From the authors' description of their analysis: Repertoires were assessed using TRBV/TRBJ rearrangement plots, CDR3 size and DJ length profiles, and Simpson's diversity index. Whichever DNA sequence was most abundant in the deep sequencing data was defined as the immunodominant clone. CDR3 amino acid sequences were checked for sharing between subjects and were compared against published repertoires and the VDJdb database. Clones were called with MiXCR by TCRdb after fastp trimmed the public reads at Q25, and only in-frame beta chains were retained. Every entry covers one CDR3 protein and lists the most common genes and DNA from its rows. The V and J calls come from TCRdb's annotation, not from the publication. Within this sample are 200,000 to 300,000 distinct CDR3 sequences, with around 45% of them counted one time only. 7% to 9.5% of the sample belongs to the ten largest clones.

Patients chosen for sequencing had shown expansion of CD8+CD57+ cells by flow cytometry. All patients had severe acquired aplastic anemia diagnosed by International Study of Aplastic Anemia and Agranulocytosis and Camitta criteria. At the time blood was sampled, none of the patients had received any therapy. TCR repertoires of sorted CD4+ and CD8+ blood T cells from severe aplastic anemia patients and healthy subjects were deep-sequenced in the study. In the USA, patient enrollment took place under clinicaltrials.gov protocols 00001620, 01623167, 00001397, 00071045, 00081523 and 00961064. Ficoll-Paque density gradient centrifugation was used to isolate peripheral blood mononuclear cells. CD4+ and CD8+ T cells were sorted by FACS or magnetic beads before DNA extraction. Taken from cysteine to phenylalanine, the CDR3 has 15 residues. This entry keeps only the CDR3 DNA: 45 bases, framed from base 1. Based on the germline V gene (reference sequence), the CDR1 and CDR2 sequences are SGHKS and YYEKEE.

Input material: sorted CD4+, CD8+, or CD8+CD57+ T cells (not recorded which) from PBMCs. This clonotype was obtained from a human donor with aplastic anemia. The chain was built from TRBV5-5 and TRBJ1-1; possibly the D gene is TRBD1, per 6 matching bases. The nucleotide sequence reads TGTGCCAGCAGAGAAAGAGGGGGGATGAACGCTGAAGCTTTCTTT. The encoded protein is CASRERGGMNAEAFF.